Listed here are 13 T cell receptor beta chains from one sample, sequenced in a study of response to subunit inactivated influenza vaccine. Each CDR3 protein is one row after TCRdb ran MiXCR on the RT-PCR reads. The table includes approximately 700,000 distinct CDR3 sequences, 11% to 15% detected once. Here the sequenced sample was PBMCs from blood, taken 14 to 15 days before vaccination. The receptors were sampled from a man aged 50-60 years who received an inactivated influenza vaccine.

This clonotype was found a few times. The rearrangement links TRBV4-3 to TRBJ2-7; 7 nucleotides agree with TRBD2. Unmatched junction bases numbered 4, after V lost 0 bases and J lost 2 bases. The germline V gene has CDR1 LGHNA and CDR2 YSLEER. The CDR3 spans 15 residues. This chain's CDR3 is CASSQEAGEPYEQYF. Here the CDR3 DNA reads TGCGCCAGCAGCCAAGAGGCGGGGGAGCCCTACGAGCAGTACTTC.

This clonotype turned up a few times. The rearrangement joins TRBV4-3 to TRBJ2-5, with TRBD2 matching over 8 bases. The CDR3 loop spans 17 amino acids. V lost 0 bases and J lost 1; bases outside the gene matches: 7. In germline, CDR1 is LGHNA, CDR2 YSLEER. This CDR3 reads CASSQDTSGTFQETQYF. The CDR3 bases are TGCGCCAGCAGCCAAGATACTAGCGGAACCTTCCAAGAGACCCAGTACTTC.

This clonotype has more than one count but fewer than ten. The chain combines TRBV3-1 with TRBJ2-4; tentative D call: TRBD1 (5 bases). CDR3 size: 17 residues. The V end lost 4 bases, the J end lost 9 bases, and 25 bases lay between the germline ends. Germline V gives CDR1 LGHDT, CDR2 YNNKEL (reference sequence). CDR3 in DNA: TGTGCCAGCAGCCTAGACAGTTTTGGTGGTTCGTCATCCATTCAGTACTTC. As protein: CASSLDSFGGSSSIQYF.

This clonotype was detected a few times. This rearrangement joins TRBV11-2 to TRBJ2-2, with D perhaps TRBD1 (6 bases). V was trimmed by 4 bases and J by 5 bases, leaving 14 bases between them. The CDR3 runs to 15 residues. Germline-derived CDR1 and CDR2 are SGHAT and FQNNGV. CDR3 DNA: TGTGCCAGCAGCTCGCTACAGGGCCCGACCGGGGAGCTGTTTTTT. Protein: CASSSLQGPTGELFF.

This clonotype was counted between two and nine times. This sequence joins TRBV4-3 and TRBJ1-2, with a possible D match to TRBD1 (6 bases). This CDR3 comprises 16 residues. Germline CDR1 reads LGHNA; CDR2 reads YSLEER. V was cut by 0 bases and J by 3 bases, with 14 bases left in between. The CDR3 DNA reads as TGCGCCAGCAGCCAAGACCTGATCGACAGGCACTATGGCTACACCTTC. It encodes CASSQDLIDRHYGYTF.

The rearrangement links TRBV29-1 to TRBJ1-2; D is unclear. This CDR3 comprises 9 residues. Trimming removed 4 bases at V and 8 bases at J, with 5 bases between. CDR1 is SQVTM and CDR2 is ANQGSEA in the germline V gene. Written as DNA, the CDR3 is TGCAGCGTTGTCCAAGGCTACACCTTC. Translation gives CSVVQGYTF. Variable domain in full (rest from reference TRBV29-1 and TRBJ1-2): SAVISQKPSRDICQRGTSLTIQCQVDSQVTMMFWYRQQPGQSLTLIATANQGSEATYESGFVIDKFPISRPNLTFSTLTVSNMSPEDSSIYLCSVVQGYTFGSGTRLTVV.

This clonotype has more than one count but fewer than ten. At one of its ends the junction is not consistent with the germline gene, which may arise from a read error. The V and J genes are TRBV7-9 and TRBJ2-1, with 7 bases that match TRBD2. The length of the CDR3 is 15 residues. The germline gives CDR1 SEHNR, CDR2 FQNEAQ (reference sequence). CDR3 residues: CASSLAVGDYTEQFF. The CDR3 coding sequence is TGTGCCAGCAGCTTAGCAGTGGGGGACTACACTGAGCAGTTCTTC.

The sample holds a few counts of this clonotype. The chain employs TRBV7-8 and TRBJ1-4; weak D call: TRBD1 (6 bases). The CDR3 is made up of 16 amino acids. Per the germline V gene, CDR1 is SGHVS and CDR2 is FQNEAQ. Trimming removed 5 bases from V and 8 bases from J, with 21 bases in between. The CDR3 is CASSQRTGRGGEKLFF. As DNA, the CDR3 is TGTGCCAGCAGCCAAAGAACAGGGAGGGGAGGGGAAAAACTGTTTTTT. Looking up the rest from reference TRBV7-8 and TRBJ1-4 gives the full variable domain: GAGVSQSPRYKVAKRGQDVALRCDPISGHVSLFWYQQALGQGPEFLTYFQNEAQLDKSGLPSDRFFAERPEGSVSTLKIQRTQQEDSAVYLCASSQRTGRGGEKLFFGSGTQLSVL.

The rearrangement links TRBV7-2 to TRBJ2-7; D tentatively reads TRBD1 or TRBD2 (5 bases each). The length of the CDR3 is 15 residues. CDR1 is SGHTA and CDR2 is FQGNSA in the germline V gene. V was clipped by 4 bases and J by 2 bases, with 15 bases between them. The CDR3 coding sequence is TGTGCCAGCAGCTCGGCCTCGGGACGACCCTACGAGCAGTACTTC. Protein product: CASSSASGRPYEQYF.

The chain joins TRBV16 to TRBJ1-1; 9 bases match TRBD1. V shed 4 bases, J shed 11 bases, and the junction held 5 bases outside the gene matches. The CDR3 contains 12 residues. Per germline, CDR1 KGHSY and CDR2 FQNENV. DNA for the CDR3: TGTGCCAGCAGCCTTACAGGGGGCCGTGCTTTCTTT. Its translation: CASSLTGGRAFF.

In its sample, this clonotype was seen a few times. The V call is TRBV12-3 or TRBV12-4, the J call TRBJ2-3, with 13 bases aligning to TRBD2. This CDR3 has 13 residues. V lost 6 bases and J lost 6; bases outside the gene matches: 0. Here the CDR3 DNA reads TGTGCCAGCAGACTAGCGGGGGGGGATACGCAGTATTTT. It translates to CASRLAGGDTQYF.

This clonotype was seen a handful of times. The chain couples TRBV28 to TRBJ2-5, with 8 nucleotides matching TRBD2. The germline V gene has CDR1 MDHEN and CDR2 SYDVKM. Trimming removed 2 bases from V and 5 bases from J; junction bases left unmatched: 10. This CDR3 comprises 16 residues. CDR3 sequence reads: CASSLGLAGWGETQYF. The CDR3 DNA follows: TGTGCCAGCAGTTTAGGTCTAGCGGGTTGGGGGGAGACCCAGTACTTC.

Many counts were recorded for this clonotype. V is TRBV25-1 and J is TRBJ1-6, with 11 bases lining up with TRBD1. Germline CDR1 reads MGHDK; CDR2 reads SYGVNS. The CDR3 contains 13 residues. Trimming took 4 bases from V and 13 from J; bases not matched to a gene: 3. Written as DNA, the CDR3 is TGTGCCAGCAGTGCGCGGGACAGGGGGCCCCTCCACTTT. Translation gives CASSARDRGPLHF.